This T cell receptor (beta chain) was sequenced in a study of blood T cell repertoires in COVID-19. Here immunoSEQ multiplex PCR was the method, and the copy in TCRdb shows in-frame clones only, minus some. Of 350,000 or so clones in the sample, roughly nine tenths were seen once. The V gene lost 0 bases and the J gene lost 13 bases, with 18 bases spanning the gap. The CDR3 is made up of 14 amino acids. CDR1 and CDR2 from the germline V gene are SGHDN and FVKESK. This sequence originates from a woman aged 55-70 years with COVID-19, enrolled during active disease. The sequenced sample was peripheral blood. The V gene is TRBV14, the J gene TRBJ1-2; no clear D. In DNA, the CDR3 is TGTGCCAGCAGCCAAGATAGAGTGGGCAGTCAGTGCACCTTC. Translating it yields CASSQDRVGSQCTF.